This T cell receptor (beta chain) was recorded in a study of cytomegalovirus exposure and HLA in healthy donors. In the case of this clone: No antigen is known for it. Within the sample, other DNA sequences also encode this same CDR3.

Notes on the study in general: Under in vitro conditions, a few CMV-associated chains were confirmed as specific for CMV antigens. Follow-up analysis later connected one missense variant in DCLRE1C with trimming of TCR beta V- and J-genes. Segments of the TCR beta V type were, in most cases, productive about 90% or about 30% of the time in an earlier analysis. As was reported, the classifier diagnosed cytomegalovirus status with high specificity and sensitivity.

The PCR contained 60 Vbeta and 13 Jbeta primers. Clones were read by immunoSEQ multiplex PCR, and TCRdb kept only the in-frame ones, dropping some. The data show some 90,000 clones, roughly 85% seen once. CDR1 and CDR2 (germline): LGHNA, YNFKEQ. The CDR3 is made up of 13 amino acids. Between the trimmed V and J ends, which lost 0 bases and 7 bases, there was a span of 7 bases. Sequenced: PBMCs. The chain uses TRBV4-2 and TRBJ1-5, with D unresolved. The receptor was derived from a female donor in good health and CMV-seronegative. CDR3 loop: CASSQDRGQPQHF. The CDR3 DNA reads TGTGCCAGCAGCCAAGATCGCGGGCAGCCCCAGCATTTT.